The clone carrying this T cell receptor (beta chain) was observed a handful of times. Its matching antigen is unknown. Described treatment: roughly 10-day PBMC culture with coronavirus spike peptide pools or control peptides (ViraFEST assay). Negative selection yielded CD4+ T cells from day-10 cultures. These data belong to a study of vaccination and CD4 T cells after COVID-19. At the level of the study: Post-COVID specimens were obtained a median about 95 days after diagnosis (range 35 to 161).

Researchers used the Oncomine TCR Beta short-read assay to sequence DNA from cultured CD4+ T cells. From the PCR reads, TCRdb called clonotypes with MiXCR, one entry per CDR3 protein. Of 20,000 to 25,000 distinct CDR3 sequences listed, approximately 40% were seen once; the top ten hold approximately 5.3%. Regarding the study as a whole: SARS-CoV-2-reactive clonotype medians increased from around 21 to 38, not significantly. Only after vaccination were a median roughly 90% of convalescents' reactive clones seen.

Trimming took 5 bases from V and 8 from J, leaving 15 bases between them. CDR1 and CDR2 from the germline V gene are MDHEN and SYDVKM. The CDR3 has 13 amino acids. The sequence derives from a human donor who had recovered from COVID-19. The sample here was CD4+ T cells from blood, cultured in vitro, taken before SARS-CoV-2 vaccination. V usage is TRBV28 and J usage is TRBJ1-1, with D hard to call. This CDR3 reads CASSRDPIVEAFF. The CDR3 coding sequence is TGTGCCAGCAGTAGAGATCCGATTGTCGAAGCTTTCTTT.